The T cell receptor beta chain described here comes from a study of shared clonotypes between healthy human individuals. Findings of the study overall: Investigators collected only blood, and repertoires in tissues likely differ.

Trimming stripped 4 bases from V and 1 base from J, with 8 bases between. The V gene's germline CDR1 is SGHNT and CDR2 YYREEE (reference sequence). The length of the CDR3 is 13 residues. Profiling relied on immunoSEQ multiplex PCR, and the TCRdb table lists in-frame clones only, not all of them. Of about 2,500,000 clones listed, more than 80% are singletons. As to this clone: Its antigen remains unknown.

What was sequenced was naive CD4+ T cells sorted from blood. The subset here: CD45RA+ positively selected. The sequence derives from a man aged 18 to 29 in good health. The chain is built from TRBV5-4 and TRBJ2-5; D is undetermined. CDR3 region: CASSITVQETQYF. The CDR3 DNA reads TGTGCCAGCAGCATCACAGTCCAAGAGACCCAGTACTTC.